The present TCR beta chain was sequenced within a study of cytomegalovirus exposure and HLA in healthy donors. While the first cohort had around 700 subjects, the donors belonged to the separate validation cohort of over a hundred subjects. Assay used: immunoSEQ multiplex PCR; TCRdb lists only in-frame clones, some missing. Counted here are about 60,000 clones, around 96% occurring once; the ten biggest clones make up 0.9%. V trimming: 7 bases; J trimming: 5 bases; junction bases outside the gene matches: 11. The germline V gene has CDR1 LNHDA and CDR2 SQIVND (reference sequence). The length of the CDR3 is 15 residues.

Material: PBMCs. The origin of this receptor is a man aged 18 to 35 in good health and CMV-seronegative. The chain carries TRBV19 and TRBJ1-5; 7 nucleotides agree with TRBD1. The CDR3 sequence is CASTIGDRLDQPQHF. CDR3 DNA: TGTGCCAGTACCATAGGGGACAGATTGGATCAGCCCCAGCATTTT.